This is a list of T cell receptor beta chains from one sample in a study of T cell changes during pregnancy in multiple sclerosis. Assay: immunoSEQ multiplex PCR; the TCRdb copy retains only in-frame clones and omits some. The repertoire consists of approximately 110,000 clones, with 90% to 95% occurring once and the leading ten covering about 3.2%. Material: peripheral blood, obtained after pregnancy. The receptors shown here come from a female donor with multiple sclerosis, enrolled in a pregnancy study. Both conserved end residues are part of each CDR3. D genes are given only for firm matches. Size tells how often a clone was seen (once, few, many) or the class of an expanded clone, and some rows leave it out.

V: TRBV7-2; size: -; J: TRBJ1-2; D: TRBD1; CDR3: CASSLYRDSFF; DNA: TGTGCCAGCAGCTTATACCGGGACAGCTTCTTC
V: TRBV9; size: -; J: TRBJ2-3; D: -; CDR3: CASSGWGADTQYF; DNA: TGTGCCAGCAGCGGGTGGGGGGCAGATACGCAGTATTTT
V: TRBV5-4; size: -; J: TRBJ2-1; D: -; CDR3: CASSLGAGAFEQFF; DNA: TGTGCCAGCAGCTTGGGTGCGGGGGCTTTTGAGCAGTTCTTC
V: TRBV12-5; size: -; J: TRBJ1-1; D: TRBD1; CDR3: CASGLALGQGAGTEAFF; DNA: TGTGCTAGTGGTTTGGCCCTCGGACAGGGGGCTGGCACTGAAGCTTTCTTT
V: TRBV27; size: -; J: TRBJ2-6; D: -; CDR3: CASSFEISGANVLTF; DNA: TGTGCCAGCAGTTTTGAGATCTCTGGGGCCAACGTCCTGACTTTC
V: TRBV9; size: -; J: TRBJ2-1; D: TRBD2; CDR3: CASSVGGGGYNEQFF; DNA: TGTGCCAGCAGCGTAGGTGGGGGGGGCTACAATGAGCAGTTCTTC
V: TRBV2; size: few; J: TRBJ1-6; D: -; CDR3: CASAVTRFSTSYNSPLHF; DNA: TGTGCCAGCGCAGTGACGAGGTTTTCCACCTCCTATAATTCACCCCTCCACTTT
V: TRBV18; size: -; J: TRBJ1-4; D: -; CDR3: CASSSQAAATNEKLFF; DNA: TGTGCCAGCTCATCCCAGGCCGCTGCAACTAATGAAAAACTGTTTTTT
V: TRBV2; size: -; J: TRBJ2-7; D: TRBD2; CDR3: CASSRDGGYEQYF; DNA: TGTGCCAGTAGCCGGGACGGGGGGTACGAGCAGTACTTC
V: TRBV14; size: -; J: TRBJ1-5; D: TRBD1; CDR3: CASSLGTGKNFYQPQHF; DNA: TGTGCCAGCAGCTTAGGGACAGGGAAGAACTTTTATCAGCCCCAGCATTTT
V: TRBV5-1; size: -; J: TRBJ2-3; D: TRBD2; CDR3: CASSLSSLAGDWFTDTQYF; DNA: TGCGCCAGCAGCTTGTCTTCCCTAGCGGGGGATTGGTTCACAGATACGCAGTATTTT
V: TRBV5-1; size: once; J: TRBJ2-7; D: -; CDR3: CASSLIAGTYEQYF; DNA: TGCGCCAGCAGCTTGATAGCAGGGACCTACGAGCAGTACTTC
V: TRBV12-5; size: -; J: TRBJ2-7; D: -; CDR3: CASGLGPGLVYEQYF; DNA: TGTGCTAGTGGTTTGGGCCCGGGACTTGTCTACGAGCAGTACTTC
V: TRBV7-9; size: -; J: TRBJ1-1; D: -; CDR3: CASSLSVWVTEAFF; DNA: TGTGCCAGCAGCTTAAGCGTCTGGGTCACTGAAGCTTTCTTT
V: TRBV12-5; size: -; J: TRBJ1-2; D: -; CDR3: CASGLYGGNYGYTF; DNA: TGTGCTAGTGGTTTGTACGGCGGCAACTATGGCTACACCTTC
V: TRBV10-3; size: -; J: TRBJ1-1; D: -; CDR3: CAISVSQTEAFF; DNA: TGTGCCATCAGTGTATCCCAGACTGAAGCTTTCTTT
V: TRBV30; size: -; J: TRBJ2-1; D: TRBD2; CDR3: CAWSPSGGPAYNNEQFF; DNA: TGTGCCTGGAGTCCTAGCGGGGGGCCCGCCTACAACAATGAGCAGTTCTTC
V: TRBV9; size: -; J: TRBJ2-1; D: -; CDR3: CASSGRGGSYNEQFF; DNA: TGTGCCAGCAGCGGCCGGGGTGGGTCCTACAATGAGCAGTTCTTC
V: TRBV6-1; size: -; J: TRBJ2-1; D: TRBD2; CDR3: CASSERTSGEQFF; DNA: TGTGCCAGCAGTGAAAGGACTAGTGGTGAGCAGTTCTTC
V: TRBV7-8; size: -; J: TRBJ2-3; D: -; CDR3: CASRLGRDSTDTQYF; DNA: TGTGCCAGCAGACTAGGACGGGATTCCACAGATACGCAGTATTTT
V: TRBV7-8; size: -; J: TRBJ2-7; D: TRBD2; CDR3: CASSLVWLAGATHEQYF; DNA: TGTGCCAGCAGCTTAGTGTGGCTAGCGGGGGCCACCCACGAGCAGTACTTC
V: TRBV2; size: -; J: TRBJ1-4; D: -; CDR3: CASRRERNEKLFF; DNA: TGTGCCAGCAGAAGGGAGAGGAATGAAAAACTGTTTTTT
V: TRBV5-1; size: -; J: TRBJ2-2; D: TRBD2; CDR3: CATPRTSGGPPGELFF; DNA: TGCGCCACCCCTCGGACTAGCGGGGGGCCTCCCGGGGAGCTGTTTTTT
V: TRBV7-6; size: -; J: TRBJ2-6; D: TRBD1; CDR3: CASSSDRDSGANVLTF; DNA: TGTGCCAGCAGCTCAGACAGGGACTCTGGGGCCAACGTCCTGACTTTC
V: TRBV5-6; size: -; J: TRBJ1-5; D: -; CDR3: CASSLEPGDQPQHF; DNA: TGTGCCAGCAGCTTAGAACCAGGGGATCAGCCCCAGCATTTT
V: TRBV6-1; size: -; J: TRBJ1-1; D: -; CDR3: CASSVGLWAASTLNTEAFF; DNA: TGTGCCAGCAGTGTGGGGCTATGGGCAGCGTCGACCCTGAACACTGAAGCTTTCTTT
V: TRBV7-9; size: -; J: TRBJ1-2; D: -; CDR3: CASSLSGQIYGYTF; DNA: TGTGCCAGCAGCTTATCTGGGCAGATCTATGGCTACACCTTC
V: TRBV4-1; size: -; J: TRBJ2-3; D: TRBD2; CDR3: CASSQDWLAGGLSSTDTQYF; DNA: TGCGCCAGCAGCCAAGATTGGCTAGCGGGGGGATTATCGAGCACAGATACGCAGTATTTT
V: TRBV9; size: -; J: TRBJ2-7; D: TRBD2; CDR3: CASSPTSGETYEQYF; DNA: TGTGCCAGCAGCCCTACTAGCGGGGAGACCTACGAGCAGTACTTC
V: TRBV15; size: -; J: TRBJ1-1; D: -; CDR3: CATSRAGLKNTEAFF; DNA: TGTGCCACCAGCAGAGCTGGACTGAAGAACACTGAAGCTTTCTTT
V: TRBV9; size: -; J: TRBJ2-3; D: TRBD1; CDR3: CASSQRGQDTQYF; DNA: TGTGCCAGCAGCCAGAGGGGGCAAGATACGCAGTATTTT
V: TRBV27; size: -; J: TRBJ2-7; D: TRBD1; CDR3: CASSRTGSEEQYF; DNA: TGTGCCAGCAGTCGGACAGGGTCGGAGGAGCAGTACTTC
V: TRBV29-1; size: -; J: TRBJ1-2; D: TRBD1; CDR3: CSVDPGQGGYGYTF; DNA: TGCAGCGTTGACCCGGGACAGGGGGGGTATGGCTACACCTTC
V: TRBV5-5; size: once; J: TRBJ1-5; D: -; CDR3: CASSPDSVTNQPQHF; DNA: TGTGCCAGCAGCCCGGACAGTGTCACAAATCAGCCCCAGCATTTT
V: TRBV13; size: -; J: TRBJ2-1; D: TRBD2; CDR3: CASSSDTGGDYNEQFF; DNA: TGTGCCAGCAGTTCCGACACGGGGGGGGACTACAATGAGCAGTTCTTC
V: TRBV28; size: -; J: TRBJ2-7; D: TRBD1; CDR3: CASSFPGTASYEQYF; DNA: TGTGCCAGCAGTTTCCCCGGGACAGCCTCCTACGAGCAGTACTTC
V: TRBV4-1; size: -; J: TRBJ1-5; D: TRBD1; CDR3: CASSPRTGGGPQHF; DNA: TGCGCCAGCAGCCCACGGACAGGAGGAGGCCCCCAGCATTTT
V: TRBV7-7; size: -; J: TRBJ2-3; D: -; CDR3: CASSPGGTDTQYF; DNA: TGTGCTAGCAGCCCCGGAGGGACAGATACGCAGTATTTT
V: TRBV9; size: -; J: TRBJ2-3; D: TRBD1; CDR3: CASSVAWDRATDTQYF; DNA: TGTGCCAGCAGCGTAGCTTGGGACAGGGCGACAGATACGCAGTATTTT
V: TRBV9; size: once; J: TRBJ1-1; D: -; CDR3: CASSRTTGGNTEAFF; DNA: TGTGCCAGCAGCAGAACGACAGGCGGGAACACTGAAGCTTTCTTT
V: TRBV19; size: -; J: TRBJ1-1; D: -; CDR3: CASSIGGRRGGGAFF; DNA: TGTGCCAGTAGTATAGGTGGGAGAAGAGGCGGCGGAGCTTTCTTT
V: TRBV30; size: -; J: TRBJ1-6; D: TRBD1; CDR3: CACYRGDNSPLHF; DNA: TGTGCCTGCTACAGGGGGGATAATTCACCCCTCCACTTT
V: TRBV7-6; size: once; J: TRBJ1-1; D: TRBD1; CDR3: CASSSGQGAAEAFF; DNA: TGTGCCAGCAGCTCGGGACAGGGGGCCGCTGAAGCTTTCTTT
V: TRBV27; size: -; J: TRBJ2-7; D: TRBD1; CDR3: CASSLWDREVFYF; DNA: TGTGCCAGCAGTTTATGGGACAGGGAGGTTTTTTACTTC
V: TRBV7-8; size: -; J: TRBJ1-1; D: -; CDR3: CASTQRREMNTEAFF; DNA: TGTGCCAGCACCCAAAGACGGGAAATGAACACTGAAGCTTTCTTT
V: TRBV11-1; size: -; J: TRBJ2-7; D: -; CDR3: CASSFRGYRASYEQYF; DNA: TGTGCCAGCAGTTTCCGGGGTTACAGAGCCTCCTACGAGCAGTACTTC
V: TRBV7-3; size: -; J: TRBJ2-1; D: TRBD1; CDR3: CASSAGPDRANEQFF; DNA: TGTGCCAGCAGCGCGGGGCCGGACAGGGCTAATGAGCAGTTCTTC
V: TRBV10-2; size: -; J: TRBJ1-2; D: TRBD1; CDR3: CASSEGQGSYGYTF; DNA: TGCGCCAGCAGTGAGGGACAGGGAAGCTATGGCTACACCTTC
V: TRBV14; size: -; J: TRBJ2-7; D: -; CDR3: CASSQSAGYEQYF; DNA: TGTGCCAGCAGCCAATCTGCCGGCTACGAGCAGTACTTC
V: TRBV19; size: -; J: TRBJ2-2; D: TRBD2; CDR3: CASSIRGGANTGELFF; DNA: TGTGCCAGTAGTATCCGGGGGGGGGCGAACACCGGGGAGCTGTTTTTT
V: TRBV18; size: -; J: TRBJ1-5; D: TRBD1; CDR3: CASSPGQGSNQPQHF; DNA: TGTGCCAGCTCTCCGGGACAGGGAAGTAATCAGCCCCAGCATTTT
V: TRBV7-2; size: -; J: TRBJ1-5; D: TRBD1; CDR3: CASSRTGNSNQPQHF; DNA: TGTGCCAGCAGCCGGACAGGCAATAGCAATCAGCCCCAGCATTTT
V: TRBV5-1; size: few; J: TRBJ1-6; D: -; CDR3: CASSPDSFPLHF; DNA: TGCGCCAGCAGCCCGGACAGTTTCCCCCTCCACTTT